One T cell receptor beta chain is described in this entry. The antigen remains unidentified. A roughly 120-subject validation cohort, separate from the approximately 670-subject first cohort, supplied the donors. This entry belongs to a study of cytomegalovirus exposure and HLA in healthy donors. General study results and limits: A list of 150 to 200 TCR beta chains associated with cytomegalovirus was given.

Sequencing was performed with immunoSEQ multiplex PCR; in TCRdb, only in-frame clones are kept and a portion is missing. Altogether some 120,000 clones are present, roughly 94% being singletons, with the ten largest covering under 1.5%. The V gene lost 0 bases and the J gene lost 5 bases, with 7 bases spanning the gap. The CDR3 loop spans 13 amino acids. The V gene's germline CDR1 is SGHTA and CDR2 FQGNSA. Sequencing input: PBMCs. The sequence was collected from a woman in her late teens or twenties in good health and CMV-seronegative. The V call is TRBV7-2, the J call TRBJ2-5; D might be TRBD2 (6 bases). CDR3 sequence: CASSLAGRETQYF. The CDR3 DNA reads as TGTGCCAGCAGCTTAGCAGGGAGGGAGACCCAGTACTTC.